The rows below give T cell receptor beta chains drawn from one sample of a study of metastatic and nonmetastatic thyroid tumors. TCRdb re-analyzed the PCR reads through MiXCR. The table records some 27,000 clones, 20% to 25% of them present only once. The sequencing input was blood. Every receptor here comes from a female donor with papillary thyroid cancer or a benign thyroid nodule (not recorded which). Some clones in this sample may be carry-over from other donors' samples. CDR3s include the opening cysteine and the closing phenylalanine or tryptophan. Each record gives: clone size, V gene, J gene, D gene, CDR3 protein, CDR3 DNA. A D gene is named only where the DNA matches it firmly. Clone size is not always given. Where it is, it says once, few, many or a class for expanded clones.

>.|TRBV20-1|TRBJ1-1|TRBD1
CSAKRDRGKRGTEAFF
TGCAGTGCCAAAAGAGACAGGGGGAAGAGAGGCACTGAAGCTTTCTTT
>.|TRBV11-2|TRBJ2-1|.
CASSSGPPGAGEQFF
TGTGCCAGCAGCTCCGGACCACCGGGAGCCGGTGAGCAGTTCTTC
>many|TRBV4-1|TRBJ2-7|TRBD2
CASSQITSGAYEQYF
TGCGCCAGCAGCCAAATAACTAGCGGGGCCTACGAGCAGTACTTC
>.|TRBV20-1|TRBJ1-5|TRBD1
CSARPDRGRKPQHF
TGCAGTGCTAGACCGGACAGGGGGCGAAAGCCCCAGCATTTT
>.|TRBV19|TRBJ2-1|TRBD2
CASSSRLAGYNEQFF
TGTGCCAGTAGTAGCCGACTAGCGGGGTACAATGAGCAGTTCTTC
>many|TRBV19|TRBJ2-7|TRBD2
CASSPRTSGRFEQYF
TGTGCCAGTAGTCCCCGGACTAGCGGGAGATTCGAGCAGTACTTC
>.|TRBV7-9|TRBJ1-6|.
CASSEGQANSPLHF
TGTGCCAGCAGCGAAGGACAAGCTAATTCACCCCTCCACTTT
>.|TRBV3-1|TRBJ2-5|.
CATSPGETQYF
TGTGCTACCAGCCCGGGAGAGACCCAGTACTTC
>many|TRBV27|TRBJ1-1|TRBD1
CASTPYQGAANTEAFF
TGTGCCAGCACCCCCTACCAGGGGGCCGCGAACACTGAAGCTTTCTTT
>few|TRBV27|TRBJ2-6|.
CASGSSGASWANVLTF
TGTGCCAGCGGATCCTCTGGTGCCTCTTGGGCCAACGTCCTGACTTTC
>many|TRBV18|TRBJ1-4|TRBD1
CASSPQGTANEKLFF
TGTGCCAGCTCACCACAAGGGACAGCTAATGAAAAACTGTTTTTT
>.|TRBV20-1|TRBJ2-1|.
CSANGRGLVGTYNEQFF
TGCAGTGCCAACGGGCGGGGGCTAGTGGGGACTTACAATGAGCAGTTCTTC
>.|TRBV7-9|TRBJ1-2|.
CARSLGAGPGWGYTF
TGTGCCCGCAGCTTAGGTGCAGGCCCAGGTTGGGGCTACACCTTC
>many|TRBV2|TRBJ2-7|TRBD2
CASREDGLAGRPVLYEQYF
TGTGCCAGCAGGGAAGATGGACTAGCGGGACGCCCGGTGCTATACGAGCAGTACTTC
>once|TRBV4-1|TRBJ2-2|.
CASSPTRNTGELFF
TGCGCCAGCAGTCCCACAAGAAACACCGGGGAGCTGTTTTTT
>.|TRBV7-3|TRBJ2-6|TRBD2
CASSPLKRGPVANVLTF
TGTGCCAGCAGCCCCCTTAAGCGGGGCCCAGTGGCCAACGTCCTGACTTTC
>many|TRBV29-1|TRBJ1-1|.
CSVEEGGAPMNTEAFF
TGCAGCGTTGAAGAGGGGGGGGCCCCTATGAACACTGAAGCTTTCTTT
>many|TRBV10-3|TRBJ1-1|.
CAISDAGNTEAFF
TGTGCCATCAGTGATGCAGGCAACACTGAAGCTTTCTTT
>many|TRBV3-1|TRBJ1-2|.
CASSKGTFINYGYTF
TGTGCCAGCAGCAAAGGGACATTCATTAACTATGGCTACACCTTC
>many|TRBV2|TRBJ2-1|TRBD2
CASSATLAGAINEQFF
TGTGCCAGCAGTGCTACACTAGCGGGAGCGATTAATGAGCAGTTCTTC
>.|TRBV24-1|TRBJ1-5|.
CATSYSDQPQHF
TGTGCCACCAGTTACTCCGATCAGCCCCAGCATTTT
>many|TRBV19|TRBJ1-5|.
CASSRGHYTQPQHF
TGTGCCAGTAGTCGGGGACACTACACTCAGCCCCAGCATTTT
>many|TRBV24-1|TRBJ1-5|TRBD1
CATRGQGNQPQHF
TGTGCCACCCGGGGACAGGGCAATCAGCCCCAGCATTTT
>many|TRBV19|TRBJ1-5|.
CASSIEGGNQPQHF
TGTGCCAGTAGTATCGAGGGGGGAAATCAGCCCCAGCATTTT
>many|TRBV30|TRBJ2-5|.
CAWRQAGGQETQYF
TGTGCCTGGAGGCAGGCCGGGGGCCAAGAGACCCAGTACTTC
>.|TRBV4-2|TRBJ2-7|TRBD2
CASSQDFSSGSYEQYF
TGTGCCAGCAGCCAAGATTTTTCTAGCGGGAGTTACGAGCAGTACTTC
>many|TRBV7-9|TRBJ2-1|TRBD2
CASSSPTSGRALASYNEQFF
TGTGCCAGCAGCTCTCCCACTAGCGGGAGGGCCCTTGCCTCCTACAATGAGCAGTTCTTC
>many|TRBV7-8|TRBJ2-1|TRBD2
CASSLATLPGLAYNEQFF
TGTGCCAGCAGCTTAGCAACCCTCCCGGGACTAGCGTACAATGAGCAGTTCTTC
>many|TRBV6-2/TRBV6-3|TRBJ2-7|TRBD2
CASSRSSGFSYEQYF
TGTGCCAGCAGCCGAAGTAGCGGGTTCTCCTACGAGCAGTACTTC
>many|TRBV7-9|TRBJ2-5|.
CASSTGLETQYF
TGTGCCAGCAGCACCGGGTTGGAGACCCAGTACTTC
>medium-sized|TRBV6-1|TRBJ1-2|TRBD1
CASRGAGTGRIGYTF
TGTGCCAGCCGGGGAGCCGGGACAGGGAGAATCGGCTACACCTTC
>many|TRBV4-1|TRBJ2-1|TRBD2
CASSSILAGAYNEQFF
TGCGCCAGCAGCTCGATACTAGCGGGAGCGTACAATGAGCAGTTCTTC
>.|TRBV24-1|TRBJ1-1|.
CATSVGGLLAFF
TGTGCCACCAGTGTTGGCGGATTATTGGCTTTCTTT
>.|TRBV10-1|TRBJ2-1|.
CASYRGLRECRSSYNEQFF
TGCGCCAGCTATAGGGGGCTCCGGGAGTGCCGGAGCTCATACAATGAGCAGTTCTTC
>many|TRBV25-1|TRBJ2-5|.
CASSKGPNQETQYF
TGTGCCAGCAGTAAGGGGCCGAATCAAGAGACCCAGTACTTC
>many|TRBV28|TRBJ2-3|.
CASGMGPNSADTQYF
TGTGCCAGCGGAATGGGTCCCAACAGTGCAGATACGCAGTATTTT